These 2 T cell receptor beta chains originate from one sample sequenced in a study of T-cell reconstitution after alpha-beta-depleted transplantation in children. Unique molecular identifiers were incorporated during preparation of the TCRbeta library. TCRdb ran MiXCR on the PCR reads and lists one entry per CDR3 protein. The table lists about 900,000 distinct CDR3 sequences, 25% to 30% of them singletons. Sample: PBMCs, mostly from graft donor cells, taken 360 days after TCRalphabeta/CD19-depleted stem cell transplant. The origin of the receptors is a boy in the first two years of life who had a stem cell transplant for SCID, so the T cells may come from the graft donor.

The chain recombines TRBV12-3 or TRBV12-4 with TRBJ2-7; perhaps TRBD2 as D (6 bases). The V gene lost 5 bases and the J gene lost 7 bases, with 18 bases spanning the gap. The CDR3 contains 14 residues. For the CDR3, the DNA is TGTGCCAGCAGTCCCGGGGGAGTGGCGGTGGAGCAGTACTTC. Its protein product is CASSPGGVAVEQYF.

Only a few counts were recorded for this clonotype. The rearrangement links TRBV7-2 to TRBJ1-1, with D tentatively TRBD1 (6 bases). Trimming took 3 bases from V and 10 from J, leaving 18 bases between them. The CDR3 extends over 14 amino acids. The germline gives CDR1 SGHTA, CDR2 FQGNSA. The CDR3 sequence: CASSFAPQGPGAFF. The CDR3 DNA reads TGTGCCAGCAGCTTCGCCCCCCAGGGGCCGGGAGCTTTCTTT.